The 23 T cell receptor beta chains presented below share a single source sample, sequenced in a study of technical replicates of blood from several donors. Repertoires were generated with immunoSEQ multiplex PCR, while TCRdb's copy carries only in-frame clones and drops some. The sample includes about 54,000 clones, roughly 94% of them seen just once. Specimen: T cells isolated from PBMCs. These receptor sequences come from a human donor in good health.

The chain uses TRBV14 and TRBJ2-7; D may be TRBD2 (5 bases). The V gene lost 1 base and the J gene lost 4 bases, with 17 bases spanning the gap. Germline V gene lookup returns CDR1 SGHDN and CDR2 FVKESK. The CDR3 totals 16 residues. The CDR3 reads CASSQGPTRGWYEQYF. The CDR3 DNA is TGTGCCAGCAGCCAAGGCCCTACTCGGGGTTGGTACGAGCAGTACTTC.

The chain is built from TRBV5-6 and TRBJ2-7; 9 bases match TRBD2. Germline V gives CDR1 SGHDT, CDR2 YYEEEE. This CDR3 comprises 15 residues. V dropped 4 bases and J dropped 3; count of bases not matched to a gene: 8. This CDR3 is CASSIRGLAIYEQYF. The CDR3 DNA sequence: TGTGCCAGCAGCATCCGGGGACTAGCAATCTACGAGCAGTACTTC.

CDR3 nucleotide sequence: TGTGCCAGCAGTATACAGGGTGTTTGGTTCTTC. It encodes CASSIQGVWFF. This rearrangement joins TRBV5-4 to TRBJ2-1; tentatively, D is TRBD1 (6 bases). The germline V gene encodes CDR1 SGHNT and CDR2 YYREEE (reference sequence). The CDR3 consists of 11 residues. The V end was cut by 5 bases, the J end by 15 bases, with 15 bases between.

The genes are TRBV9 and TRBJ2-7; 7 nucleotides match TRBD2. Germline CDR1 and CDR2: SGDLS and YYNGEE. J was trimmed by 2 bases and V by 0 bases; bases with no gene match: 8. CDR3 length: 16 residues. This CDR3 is CASSVAGRGTTYEQYF. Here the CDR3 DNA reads TGTGCCAGCAGCGTAGCTGGGCGGGGGACTACCTACGAGCAGTACTTC.

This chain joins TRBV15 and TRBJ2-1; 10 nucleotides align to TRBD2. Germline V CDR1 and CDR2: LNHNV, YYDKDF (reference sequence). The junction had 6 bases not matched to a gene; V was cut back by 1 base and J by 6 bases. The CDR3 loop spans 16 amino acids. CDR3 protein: CATSRAPAGGFNEQFF. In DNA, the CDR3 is TGTGCCACCAGCAGAGCCCCAGCGGGAGGGTTCAATGAGCAGTTCTTC.

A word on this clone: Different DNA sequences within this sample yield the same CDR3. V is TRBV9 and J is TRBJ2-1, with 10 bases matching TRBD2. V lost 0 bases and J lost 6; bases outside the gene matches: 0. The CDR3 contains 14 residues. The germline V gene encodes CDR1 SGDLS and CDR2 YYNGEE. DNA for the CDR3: TGTGCCAGCAGCGTAGGGACTAGCGGCAATGAGCAGTTCTTC. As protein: CASSVGTSGNEQFF.

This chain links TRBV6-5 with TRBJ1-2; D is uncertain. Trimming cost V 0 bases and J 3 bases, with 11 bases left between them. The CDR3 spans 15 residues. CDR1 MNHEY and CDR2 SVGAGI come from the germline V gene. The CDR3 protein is CASSYSGLAHYGYTF. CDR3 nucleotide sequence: TGTGCCAGCAGTTACTCAGGACTGGCTCACTATGGCTACACCTTC.

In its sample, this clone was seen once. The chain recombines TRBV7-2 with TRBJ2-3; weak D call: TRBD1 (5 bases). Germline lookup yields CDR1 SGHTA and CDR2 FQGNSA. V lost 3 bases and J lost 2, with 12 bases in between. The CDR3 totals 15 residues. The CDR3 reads CASSFSGYLTDTQYF. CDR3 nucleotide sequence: TGTGCCAGCAGCTTTTCAGGGTACCTCACAGATACGCAGTATTTT. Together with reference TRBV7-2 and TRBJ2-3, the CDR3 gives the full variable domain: GAGVSQSPSNKVTEKGKDVELRCDPISGHTALYWYRQSLGQGLEFLIYFQGNSAPDKSGLPSDRFSAERTGGSVSTLTIQRTQQEDSAVYLCASSFSGYLTDTQYFGPGTRLTVL.

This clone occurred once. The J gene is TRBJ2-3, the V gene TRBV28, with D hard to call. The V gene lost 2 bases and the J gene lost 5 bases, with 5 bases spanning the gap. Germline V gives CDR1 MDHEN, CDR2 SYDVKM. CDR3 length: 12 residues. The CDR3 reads CASSLVVDTQYF. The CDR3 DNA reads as TGTGCCAGCAGTTTAGTAGTAGATACGCAGTATTTT.

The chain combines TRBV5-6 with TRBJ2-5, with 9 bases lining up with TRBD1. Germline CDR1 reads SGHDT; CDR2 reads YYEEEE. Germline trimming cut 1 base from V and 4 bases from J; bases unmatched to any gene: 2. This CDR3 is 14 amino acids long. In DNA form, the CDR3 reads TGTGCCAGCAGCTTGAACAGGGGGCGAGAGACCCAGTACTTC. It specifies CASSLNRGRETQYF.

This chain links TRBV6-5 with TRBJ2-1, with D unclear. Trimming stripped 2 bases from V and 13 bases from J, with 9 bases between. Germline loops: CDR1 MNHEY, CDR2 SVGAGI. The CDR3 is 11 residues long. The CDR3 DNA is TGTGCCAGCAGTTACGGCTTCACCCAGTTCTTC. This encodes CASSYGFTQFF.

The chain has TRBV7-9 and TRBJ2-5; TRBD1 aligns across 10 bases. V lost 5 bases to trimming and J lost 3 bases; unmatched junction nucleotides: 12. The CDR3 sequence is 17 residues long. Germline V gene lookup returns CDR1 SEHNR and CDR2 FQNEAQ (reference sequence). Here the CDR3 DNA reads TGTGCCAGCAGCGGCGGTTGGGCCGGGACAGGGGAAGAGACCCAGTACTTC. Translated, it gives CASSGGWAGTGEETQYF. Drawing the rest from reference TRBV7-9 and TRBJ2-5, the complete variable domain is DTGVSQNPRHKITKRGQNVTFRCDPISEHNRLYWYRQTLGQGPEFLTYFQNEAQLEKSRLLSDRFSAERPKGSFSTLEIQRTEQGDSAMYLCASSGGWAGTGEETQYFGPGTRLLVL.

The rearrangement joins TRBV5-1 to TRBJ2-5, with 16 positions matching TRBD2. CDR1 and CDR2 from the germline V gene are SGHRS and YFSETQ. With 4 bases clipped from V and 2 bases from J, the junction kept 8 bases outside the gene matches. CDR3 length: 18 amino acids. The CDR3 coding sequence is TGCGCCAGCAGCCTGACCCCGGGACTAGCGGGGGGGCAAGAGACCCAGTACTTC. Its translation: CASSLTPGLAGGQETQYF. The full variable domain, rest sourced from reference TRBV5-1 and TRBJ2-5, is KAGVTQTPRYLIKTRGQQVTLSCSPISGHRSVSWYQQTPGQGLQFLFEYFSETQRNKGNFPGRFSGRQFSNSRSEMNVSTLELGDSALYLCASSLTPGLAGGQETQYFGPGTRLLVL.

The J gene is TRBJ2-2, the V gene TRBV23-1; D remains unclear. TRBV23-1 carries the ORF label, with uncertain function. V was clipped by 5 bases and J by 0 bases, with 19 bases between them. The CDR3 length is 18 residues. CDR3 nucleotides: TGCGCCAGCAGTTGCCGTCAGAACCTCTTCTCGAACACCGGGGAGCTGTTTTTT. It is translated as CASSCRQNLFSNTGELFF.

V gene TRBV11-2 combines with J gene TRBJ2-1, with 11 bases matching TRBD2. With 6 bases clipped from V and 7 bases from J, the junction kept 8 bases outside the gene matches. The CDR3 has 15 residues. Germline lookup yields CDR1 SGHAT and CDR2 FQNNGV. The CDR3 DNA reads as TGTGCCAGCAGACCTGCTAGCGGGAGGTTAAATGAGCAGTTCTTC. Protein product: CASRPASGRLNEQFF.

The CDR3 loop is CASSLGGSGANVLTF. The CDR3 coding sequence is TGTGCCAGCTCCCTGGGGGGGTCTGGGGCCAACGTCCTGACTTTC. The rearrangement links TRBV9 to TRBJ2-6; 7 nucleotides match TRBD2. V was pared by 7 bases and J by 1 base, with 5 bases of the junction left unmatched. The CDR3 consists of 15 residues. In germline, CDR1 is SGDLS, CDR2 YYNGEE.

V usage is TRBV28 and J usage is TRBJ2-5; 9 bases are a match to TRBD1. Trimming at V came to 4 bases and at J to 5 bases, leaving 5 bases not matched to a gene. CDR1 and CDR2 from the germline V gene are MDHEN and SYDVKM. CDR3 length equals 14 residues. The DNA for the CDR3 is TGTGCCAGCAGTTCACAGGGGGCGAGGGAGACCCAGTACTTC. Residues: CASSSQGARETQYF.

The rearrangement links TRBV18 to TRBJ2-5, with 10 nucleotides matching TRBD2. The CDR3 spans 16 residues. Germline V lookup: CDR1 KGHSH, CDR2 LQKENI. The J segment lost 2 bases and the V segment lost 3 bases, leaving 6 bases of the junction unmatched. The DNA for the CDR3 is TGTGCCAGCTCACCTATACCGACTAGCGGGCAAGAGACCCAGTACTTC. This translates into CASSPIPTSGQETQYF.

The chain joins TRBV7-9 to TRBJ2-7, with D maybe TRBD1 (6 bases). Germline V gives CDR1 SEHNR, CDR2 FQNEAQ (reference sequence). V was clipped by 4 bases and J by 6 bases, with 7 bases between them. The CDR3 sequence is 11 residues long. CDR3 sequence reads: CASSSRGEQYF. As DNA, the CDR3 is TGTGCCAGCAGCTCCAGGGGCGAGCAGTACTTC.

The CDR3 region is CASRLQGAVNYGYTF. The CDR3 nucleotides are TGTGCCAGCAGACTACAGGGGGCGGTTAACTATGGCTACACCTTC. This sequence joins TRBV6-5 and TRBJ1-2; 9 positions match TRBD1. Per germline, CDR1 MNHEY and CDR2 SVGAGI. Trimming removed 6 bases from V and 1 base from J; junction bases left unmatched: 6. The CDR3 covers 15 residues.

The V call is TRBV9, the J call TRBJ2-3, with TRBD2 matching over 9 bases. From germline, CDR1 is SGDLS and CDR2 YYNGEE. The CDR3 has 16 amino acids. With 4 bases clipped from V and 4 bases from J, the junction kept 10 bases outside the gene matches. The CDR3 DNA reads TGTGCCAGCAGCATGCAAGCGGGGGGCGCGGCAGATACGCAGTATTTT. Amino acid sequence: CASSMQAGGAADTQYF.

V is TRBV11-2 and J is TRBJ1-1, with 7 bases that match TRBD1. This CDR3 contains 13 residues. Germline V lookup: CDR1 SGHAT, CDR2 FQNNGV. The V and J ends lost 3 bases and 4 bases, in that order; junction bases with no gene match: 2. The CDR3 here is CASSLHRGTEAFF. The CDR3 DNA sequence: TGTGCCAGCAGCTTGCACAGGGGCACTGAAGCTTTCTTT.

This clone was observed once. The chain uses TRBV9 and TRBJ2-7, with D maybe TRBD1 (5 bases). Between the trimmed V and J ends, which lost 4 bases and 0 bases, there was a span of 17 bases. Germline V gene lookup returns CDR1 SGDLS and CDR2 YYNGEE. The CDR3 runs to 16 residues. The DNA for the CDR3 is TGTGCCAGCAGCCCCGCCTCATCTAGGGGCTCCTACGAGCAGTACTTC. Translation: CASSPASSRGSYEQYF. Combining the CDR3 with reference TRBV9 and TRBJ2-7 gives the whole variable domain DSGVTQTPKHLITATGQRVTLRCSPRSGDLSVYWYQQSLDQGLQFLIQYYNGEERAKGNILERFSAQQFPDLHSELNLSSLELGDSALYFCASSPASSRGSYEQYFGPGTRLTVT.